The clone carrying this T cell receptor (beta chain) was counted once. The antigen is unknown. Per germline, CDR1 MDHEN and CDR2 SYDVKM. Trimming cost V 5 bases and J 3 bases; bases outside gene matches: 11. This CDR3 region has 17 residues. This specimen belongs to a study of cytomegalovirus exposure and HLA in healthy donors. The donors belonged to the roughly 120-subject validation cohort, separate from the roughly 710-subject first cohort. Broader study findings: Most TCR sequences were seen very rarely across donors, but some public TCRs occurred in many. The tendency of first-cohort TCR clusters to co-occur in the 120 or so validation repertoires emerged from a later analysis.

Data came from immunoSEQ multiplex PCR; TCRdb stores just in-frame clones and leaves some out. Here the sample spans about 83,000 clones, approximately 96% being singletons. The clonotype was recovered from a woman aged 18-29 years in good health and CMV-seronegative. Input material: PBMCs. The chain employs TRBV28 and TRBJ2-1; TRBD1 aligns across 9 bases. In DNA, the CDR3 is TGTGCCAGCAGTCTAGTACGGGGACAGGGAAACTACAATGAGCAGTTCTTC. Amino acids: CASSLVRGQGNYNEQFF.